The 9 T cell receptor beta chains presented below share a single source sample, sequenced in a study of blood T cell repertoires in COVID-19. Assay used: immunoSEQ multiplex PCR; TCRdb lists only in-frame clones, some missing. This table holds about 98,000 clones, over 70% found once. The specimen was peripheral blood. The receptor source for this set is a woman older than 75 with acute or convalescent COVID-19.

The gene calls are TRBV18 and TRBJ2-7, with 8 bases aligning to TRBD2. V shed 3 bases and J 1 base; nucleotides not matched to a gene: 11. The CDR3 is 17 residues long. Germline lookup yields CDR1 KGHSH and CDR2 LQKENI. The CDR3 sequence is CASSPQAAGASSYEQYF. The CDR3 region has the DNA TGTGCCAGCTCACCCCAGGCAGCGGGGGCCTCATCCTACGAGCAGTACTTC.

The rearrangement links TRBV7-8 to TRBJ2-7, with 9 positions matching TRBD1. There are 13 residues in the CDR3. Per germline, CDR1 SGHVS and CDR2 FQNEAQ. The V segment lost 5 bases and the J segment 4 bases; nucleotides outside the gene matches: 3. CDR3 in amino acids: CASSSGTGYEQYF. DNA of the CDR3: TGTGCCAGCAGCAGCGGGACAGGGTACGAGCAGTACTTC. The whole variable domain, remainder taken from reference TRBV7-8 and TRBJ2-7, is GAGVSQSPRYKVAKRGQDVALRCDPISGHVSLFWYQQALGQGPEFLTYFQNEAQLDKSGLPSDRFFAERPEGSVSTLKIQRTQQEDSAVYLCASSSGTGYEQYFGPGTRLTVT.

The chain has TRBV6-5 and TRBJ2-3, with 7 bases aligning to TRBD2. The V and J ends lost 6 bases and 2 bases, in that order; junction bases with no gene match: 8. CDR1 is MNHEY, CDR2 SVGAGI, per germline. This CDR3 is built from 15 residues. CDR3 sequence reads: CASRPRLAFTDTQYF. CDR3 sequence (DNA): TGTGCCAGCAGACCCAGACTAGCCTTCACAGATACGCAGTATTTT.

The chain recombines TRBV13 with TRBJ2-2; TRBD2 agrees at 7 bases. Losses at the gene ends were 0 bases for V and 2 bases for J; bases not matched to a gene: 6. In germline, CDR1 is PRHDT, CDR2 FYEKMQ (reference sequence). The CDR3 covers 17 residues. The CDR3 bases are TGTGCCAGCAGCTTAGGTTCATTGGGACTAAACACCGGGGAGCTGTTTTTT. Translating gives CASSLGSLGLNTGELFF.

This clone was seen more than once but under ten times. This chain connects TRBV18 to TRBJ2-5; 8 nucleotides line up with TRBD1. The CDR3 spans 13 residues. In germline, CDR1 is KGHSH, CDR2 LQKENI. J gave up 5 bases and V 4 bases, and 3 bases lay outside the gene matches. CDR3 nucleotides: TGTGCCAGCTCACTGGACAGGGTGGAGACCCAGTACTTC. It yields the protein CASSLDRVETQYF.

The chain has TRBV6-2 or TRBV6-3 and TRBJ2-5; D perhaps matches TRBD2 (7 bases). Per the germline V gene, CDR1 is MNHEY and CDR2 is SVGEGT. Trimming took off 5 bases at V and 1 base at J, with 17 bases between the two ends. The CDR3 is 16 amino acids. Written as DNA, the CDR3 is TGTGCCAGCAGTCCCACGGGGGGCGTGAGCCAAGAGACCCAGTACTTC. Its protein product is CASSPTGGVSQETQYF.

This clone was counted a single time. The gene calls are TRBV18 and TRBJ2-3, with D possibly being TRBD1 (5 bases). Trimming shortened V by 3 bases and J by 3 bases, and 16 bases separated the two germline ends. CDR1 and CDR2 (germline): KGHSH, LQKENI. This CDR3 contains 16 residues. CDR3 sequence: CASSPLGHSGTDTQYF. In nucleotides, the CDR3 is TGTGCCAGCTCACCCCTGGGGCACAGTGGGACAGATACGCAGTATTTT.

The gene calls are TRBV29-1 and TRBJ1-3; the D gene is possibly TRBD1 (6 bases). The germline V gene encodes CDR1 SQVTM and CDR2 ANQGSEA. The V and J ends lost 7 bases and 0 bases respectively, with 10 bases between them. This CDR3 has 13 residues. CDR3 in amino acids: CSATGSSGNTIYF. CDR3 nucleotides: TGCAGCGCCACAGGGAGCTCTGGAAACACCATATATTTT.

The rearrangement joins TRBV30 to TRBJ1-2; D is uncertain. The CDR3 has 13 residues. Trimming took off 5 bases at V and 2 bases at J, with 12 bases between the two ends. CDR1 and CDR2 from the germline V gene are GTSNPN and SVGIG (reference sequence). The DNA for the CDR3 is TGTGCCTGGGCTTCATCGAGAAACTATGGCTACACCTTC. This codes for CAWASSRNYGYTF.